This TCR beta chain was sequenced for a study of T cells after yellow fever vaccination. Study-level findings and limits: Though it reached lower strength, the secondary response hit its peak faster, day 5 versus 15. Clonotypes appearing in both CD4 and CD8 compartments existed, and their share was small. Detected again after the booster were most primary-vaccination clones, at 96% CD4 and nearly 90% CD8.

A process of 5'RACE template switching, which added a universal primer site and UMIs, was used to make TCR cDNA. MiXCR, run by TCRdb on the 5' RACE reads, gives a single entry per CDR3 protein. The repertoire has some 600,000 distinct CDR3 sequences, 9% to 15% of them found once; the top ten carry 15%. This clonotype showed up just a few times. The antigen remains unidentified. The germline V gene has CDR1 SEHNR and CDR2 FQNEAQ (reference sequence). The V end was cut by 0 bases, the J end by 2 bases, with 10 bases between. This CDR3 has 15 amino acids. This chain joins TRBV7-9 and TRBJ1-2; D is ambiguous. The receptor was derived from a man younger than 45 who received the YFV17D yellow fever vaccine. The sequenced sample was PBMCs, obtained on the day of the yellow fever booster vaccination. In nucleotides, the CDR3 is TGTGCCAGCAGCTTAGCGGGTATAACCAACTATGGCTACACCTTC. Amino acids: CASSLAGITNYGYTF.